Listed here is a single TCR beta chain. The target antigen is unknown. The cohort excluded patients with autoimmune disease history or systemic immunosuppression. Sampled blood was obtained at baseline, cycle 4 day 1, and cycle 7 day 1. TCRdb's copy holds only in-frame clones and misses some; the assay was immunoSEQ multiplex PCR. The sample has roughly 80,000 clones, roughly 91% seen once. CDR3 length: 15 residues. V was cut by 5 bases and J by 3 bases, with 17 bases left in between. Looked up from germline, CDR1 is SSHAT and CDR2 is FNYEAQ (reference sequence). This entry comes from a study of OX40 agonist ivuxolimab in advanced cancers. Study background: Hepatocellular carcinoma, melanoma, renal cell or head and neck cancer was diagnosed in the dose-escalation patients. Notes on the study in general: CD8+ T cells (on average) carried more expanded clones than CD4+ T cells.

The chain employs TRBV7-7 and TRBJ2-7; weak D call: TRBD2 (6 bases). The sequencing used CD4+ or CD8+ T cells sorted from blood, collected in a trial of the OX40 agonist ivuxolimab. The clonotype comes from an adult with an advanced solid tumor such as melanoma, head and neck, liver or kidney cancer. CDR3 protein: CASSLGPGDNYEQYF. Here the CDR3 DNA reads TGTGCCAGCAGCCTAGGTCCGGGGGATAACTACGAGCAGTACTTC. Together with reference TRBV7-7 and TRBJ2-7, the CDR3 gives the full variable domain: GAGVSQSPRYKVTKRGQDVTLRCDPISSHATLYWYQQALGQGPEFLTYFNYEAQPDKSGLPSDRFSAERPEGSISTLTIQRTEQRDSAMYRCASSLGPGDNYEQYFGPGTRLTVT.